The sequence of this T cell receptor beta chain was determined in a study of OX40 agonist ivuxolimab in advanced cancers. Libraries were prepared by immunoSEQ multiplex PCR; TCRdb keeps only in-frame clonotypes and omits some of them. The repertoire includes 65,000 to 85,000 clones, roughly 91% of them detected once, and around 15% sits in the top ten. Sequences were derived from CD4+ or CD8+ T cells sorted from blood, sampled in a trial of the OX40 agonist ivuxolimab. This TCR was sampled from an adult with an advanced solid tumor such as melanoma, head and neck, liver or kidney cancer.

This chain's CDR3 is CASRDGGNTEAFF. The CDR3 coding sequence is TGTGCCAGCAGGGACGGGGGGAACACTGAAGCTTTCTTT. This chain links TRBV11-2 with TRBJ1-1; a weak D match, TRBD1 (5 bases). From germline, CDR1 is SGHAT and CDR2 FQNNGV. The V gene lost 6 bases and the J gene lost 1 base, with 9 bases spanning the gap. This CDR3 region has 13 residues.